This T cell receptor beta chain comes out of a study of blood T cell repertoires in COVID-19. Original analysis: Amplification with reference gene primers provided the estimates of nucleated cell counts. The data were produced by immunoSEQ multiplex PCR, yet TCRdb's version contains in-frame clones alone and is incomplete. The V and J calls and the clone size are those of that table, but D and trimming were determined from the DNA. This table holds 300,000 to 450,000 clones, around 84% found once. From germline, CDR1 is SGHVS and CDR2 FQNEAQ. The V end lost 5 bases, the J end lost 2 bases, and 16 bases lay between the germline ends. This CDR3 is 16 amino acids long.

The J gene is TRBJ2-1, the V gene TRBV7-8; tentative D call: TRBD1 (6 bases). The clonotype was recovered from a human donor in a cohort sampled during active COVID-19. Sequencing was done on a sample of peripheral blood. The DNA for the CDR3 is TGTGCCAGCAGCAAACGGACAGACGATACCTACAATGAGCAGTTCTTC. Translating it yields CASSKRTDDTYNEQFF. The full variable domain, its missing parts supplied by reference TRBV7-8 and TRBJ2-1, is GAGVSQSPRYKVAKRGQDVALRCDPISGHVSLFWYQQALGQGPEFLTYFQNEAQLDKSGLPSDRFFAERPEGSVSTLKIQRTQQEDSAVYLCASSKRTDDTYNEQFFGPGTRLTVL.